The 7 T cell receptor beta chains below come from one sample, sequenced in a study of shared clonotypes between healthy human individuals. Clones were sequenced by immunoSEQ multiplex PCR, and TCRdb holds only the in-frame ones, with some missing. The data contain millions of clones, 90% to 95% of them seen just once; the ten biggest clones take up about 0.13%. The specimen sequenced was naive CD4+ T cells sorted from blood. Regarding subset: CD45RA+ positively selected. The receptors were gathered from a man aged 18 to 30 in good health.

CDR3 nucleotides: TGTGCCAGCAGTTCCCCGGCCAGTTCTTCCTATATTAAGTACTTC. Translating it yields CASSSPASSSYIKYF. The genes are TRBV27 and TRBJ2-7; D call uncertain. Between the trimmed V and J ends, which lost 4 bases and 11 bases, there was a span of 24 bases. This CDR3 spans 15 amino acids. Germline loops: CDR1 MNHEY, CDR2 SMNVEV (reference sequence).

This clone turned up a few times. J is TRBJ1-5 and V is TRBV5-8; D gene uncertain. Per germline, CDR1 SGHTS and CDR2 YDEGEE. This CDR3 comprises 14 residues. V was shortened by 2 bases and J by 2 bases, with 8 bases between the two germline ends. The CDR3 DNA is TGTGCCAGCAGCTTCGGAACGGGCAATCAGCCCCAGCATTTT. Translation: CASSFGTGNQPQHF.

For this clone: In the same sample, other DNA sequences code for this CDR3. The chain employs TRBV2 and TRBJ2-7; the match to TRBD1 covers 10 bases. V lost 6 bases and J lost 6; bases outside the gene matches: 2. There are 12 residues in the CDR3. CDR1 is SNHLY, CDR2 FYNNEI, per germline. The CDR3 region is CASRGDRGEQYF. The CDR3 coding sequence is TGTGCCAGCAGGGGGGACAGGGGCGAGCAGTACTTC.

The chain has TRBV30 and TRBJ1-6, with 9 bases identical to TRBD1. This CDR3 region has 14 residues. V was clipped by 3 bases and J by 5 bases; unmatched bases: 2. Germline CDR1 reads GTSNPN; CDR2 reads SVGIG (reference sequence). The CDR3 DNA reads TGTGCCTGGAGAGGACAGGGGAATAATTCACCCCTCCACTTT. Translation gives CAWRGQGNNSPLHF. The complete variable domain, with remaining parts taken from reference TRBV30 and TRBJ1-6, reads SQTIHQWPATLVQPVGSPLSLECTVEGTSNPNLYWYRQAAGRGLQLLFYSVGIGQISSEVPQNLSASRPQDRQFILSSKKLLLSDSGFYLCAWRGQGNNSPLHFGNGTRLTVT.

The genes are TRBV7-9 and TRBJ1-2; 7 bases are shared with TRBD1. The CDR3 has 14 amino acids. CDR1 and CDR2 (germline): SEHNR, FQNEAQ (reference sequence). J gave up 8 bases and V 5 bases, and 11 bases lay outside the gene matches. CDR3 amino acids: CASSRQGGRRGYTF. The CDR3 DNA reads as TGTGCCAGCAGCCGCCAGGGGGGCCGTCGAGGCTACACCTTC.

A note on this clone: A read error may account for a junction end that differs from germline. The rearrangement links TRBV4-2 to TRBJ2-3, with D perhaps TRBD2 (7 bases). This CDR3 comprises 12 residues. CDR1 and CDR2 from the germline V gene are LGHNA and YNFKEQ. CDR3 residues: CASREAGASALF. CDR3 nucleotides: TGTGCCAGCAGGGAGGCGGGGGCTAGCGCCCTATTT.

This clone was detected once. This chain links TRBV19 with TRBJ2-7, with 9 bases aligning to TRBD1. CDR3 size: 15 residues. The germline V gene encodes CDR1 LNHDA and CDR2 SQIVND (reference sequence). V lost 5 bases, J lost 6 bases, and 11 bases stayed unmatched. CDR3 nucleotides: TGTGCCAGTAGTGGGACCGGGACAGGGAGAGGCGAGCAGTACTTC. Translating gives CASSGTGTGRGEQYF.